The 20 T cell receptor beta chains below come from one sample, sequenced in a study of blood T cell repertoires in COVID-19. Here immunoSEQ multiplex PCR was the method, and the copy in TCRdb shows in-frame clones only, minus some. The table has some 60,000 clones, more than 85% seen once; the top ten hold 7.4%. The specimen was peripheral blood. All receptors come from a human donor with active COVID-19. The donor label of this sample is uncertain.

The V call is TRBV5-1, the J call TRBJ2-1; 8 positions match TRBD2. This CDR3 has 16 amino acids. The germline CDR1 and CDR2 sequences are SGHRS and YFSETQ. V trimming: 0 bases; J trimming: 1 base; junction bases outside the gene matches: 3. The CDR3 sequence is CASSLGGGGSYNEQFF. The CDR3 nucleotides are TGCGCCAGCAGCTTGGGTGGCGGGGGGTCCTACAATGAGCAGTTCTTC.

The rearrangement joins TRBV15 to TRBJ1-1; possible D gene TRBD1, 6 bases. The V end was cut by 4 bases, the J end by 10 bases, with 16 bases between. Germline CDR1 and CDR2: LNHNV and YYDKDF (reference sequence). This CDR3 comprises 13 residues. CDR3 sequence: CATSTRQVPTAFF. The CDR3 coding sequence is TGTGCCACCAGCACTAGACAGGTACCGACAGCTTTCTTT. Filled out from reference TRBV15 and TRBJ1-1, the complete variable domain reads DAMVIQNPRYQVTQFGKPVTLSCSQTLNHNVMYWYQQKSSQAPKLLFHYYDKDFNNEADTPDNFQSRRPNTSFCFLDIRSPGLGDTAMYLCATSTRQVPTAFFGQGTRLTVV.

In this sample, this clone turned up a few times. One junction end does not reproduce the germline sequence, and a read error may be involved. The V call is TRBV2, the J call TRBJ2-7, with TRBD2 matching 8 bases. The CDR3 spans 14 residues. Germline V gene lookup returns CDR1 SNHLY and CDR2 FYNNEI. The CDR3 loop is CASSPLAGGPGLHF. CDR3 sequence (DNA): TGTGCCAGCAGCCCATTGGCGGGGGGCCCCGGGTTGCACTTC.

This clone was seen only a few times. The V gene is TRBV2, the J gene TRBJ1-3; maybe TRBD1 (6 bases). Germline CDR1 and CDR2: SNHLY and FYNNEI. V dropped 4 bases and J dropped 4 bases, with 14 bases sitting between them. This CDR3 region has 15 residues. DNA of the CDR3: TGTGCCAGCAGTGCCCCAGGGGCGGGCGGAAACACCATATATTTT. The encoded protein is CASSAPGAGGNTIYF. The full variable domain, completed using reference TRBV2 and TRBJ1-3, is EPEVTQTPSHQVTQMGQEVILRCVPISNHLYFYWYRQILGQKVEFLVSFYNNEISEKSEIFDDQFSVERPDGSNFTLKIRSTKLEDSAMYFCASSAPGAGGNTIYFGEGSWLTVV.

The chain employs TRBV11-2 and TRBJ2-1, with D possibly matching TRBD2 (6 bases). V lost 5 bases and J lost 4, with 9 bases in between. The CDR3 runs to 13 residues. CDR1 and CDR2 from the germline V gene are SGHAT and FQNNGV. The DNA of the CDR3 is TGTGCCAGCAGCCCGCGGGGATACAATGAGCAGTTCTTC. Translating it yields CASSPRGYNEQFF.

The V gene is TRBV15, the J gene TRBJ1-2, with 8 bases lining up with TRBD1. V gave up 5 bases and J gave up 1 base; unmatched junction bases: 6. Germline CDR1 and CDR2: LNHNV and YYDKDF (reference sequence). This CDR3 has 15 residues. Written as DNA, the CDR3 is TGTGCCACCAGCCAAGACAGGGGTGGTAACTATGGCTACACCTTC. It specifies CATSQDRGGNYGYTF. The whole variable domain, remainder taken from reference TRBV15 and TRBJ1-2, is DAMVIQNPRYQVTQFGKPVTLSCSQTLNHNVMYWYQQKSSQAPKLLFHYYDKDFNNEADTPDNFQSRRPNTSFCFLDIRSPGLGDTAMYLCATSQDRGGNYGYTFGSGTRLTVV.

The chain couples TRBV4-3 to TRBJ2-3; D remains ambiguous. The germline V and J ends were trimmed by 2 bases and 3 bases, with 12 bases remaining between them. Germline V lookup: CDR1 LGHNA, CDR2 YSLEER. The CDR3 runs to 15 residues. The CDR3 loop is CASSQSALRTDTQYF. CDR3 DNA sequence: TGCGCCAGCAGCCAATCGGCCCTGAGGACAGATACGCAGTATTTT.

The CDR3 region has the DNA TGTGCCAGCTCCGAAACTAGCCTCAGCTCCTACGAGCAGTACTTC. It translates to CASSETSLSSYEQYF. V is TRBV6-6 and J is TRBJ2-7; D is possibly TRBD2 (6 bases). Germline-derived CDR1 and CDR2 are MNHNY and SVGAGI (reference sequence). Trimming removed 8 bases from V and 0 bases from J, with 17 bases in between. CDR3 length equals 15 residues.

The chain has TRBV2 and TRBJ1-5; 7 bases are a match to TRBD1. The junction had 8 bases not matched to a gene; V was cut back by 6 bases and J by 3 bases. The CDR3 totals 15 residues. Germline CDR1 SNHLY, CDR2 FYNNEI. This CDR3 reads CASRPGGTNNQPQHF. The CDR3, as DNA: TGTGCCAGCAGGCCAGGGGGGACGAACAATCAGCCCCAGCATTTT.

This clone came up a few times. The chain uses TRBV28 and TRBJ1-4; D is undetermined. Germline lookup yields CDR1 MDHEN and CDR2 SYDVKM. This CDR3 comprises 13 residues. V shed 9 bases and J shed 4 bases, with 12 bases lying between them. Written as DNA, the CDR3 is TGTGCCAGTTCTCAGTTGTATAATGAAAAACTGTTTTTT. Amino acids: CASSQLYNEKLFF.

This clone is categorized as medium-sized. CDR3 region: CASLAGGSTGELFF. The CDR3 DNA sequence: TGTGCCAGCCTAGCGGGGGGGTCCACCGGGGAGCTGTTTTTT. The chain carries TRBV5-4 and TRBJ2-2; 12 positions agree with TRBD2. CDR3 length: 14 amino acids. CDR1 is SGHNT, CDR2 YYREEE, per germline (reference sequence). With V trimmed by 7 bases and J by 4 bases, 2 bases remained unmatched.

The V gene is TRBV12-3 or TRBV12-4, the J gene TRBJ2-1, with 7 bases fitting TRBD2. The CDR3 is 12 residues long. V lost 6 bases and J lost 9; bases outside the gene matches: 5. The CDR3 nucleotides read TGTGCCAGCAGCTCCGAGCGGGGTGAGCAGTTCTTC. Its protein product is CASSSERGEQFF.

V and J are TRBV28 and TRBJ2-7, with 10 bases lining up with TRBD1. CDR1 is MDHEN, CDR2 SYDVKM, per germline. Trimming at V came to 5 bases and at J to 3 bases, leaving 4 bases not matched to a gene. This CDR3 region has 14 residues. As DNA, the CDR3 is TGTGCCAGCAGTGTCGGGACAGGGGTCTACGAGCAGTACTTC. Translation gives CASSVGTGVYEQYF.

The rearrangement uses TRBV7-8 and TRBJ2-2, with 11 bases that match TRBD1. The germline V gene encodes CDR1 SGHVS and CDR2 FQNEAQ. V lost 5 bases and J lost 6; bases outside the gene matches: 8. This CDR3 is 16 amino acids long. The CDR3 protein is CASSQGQGGIAGELFF. The CDR3 region has the DNA TGTGCCAGCAGCCAGGGACAGGGGGGAATTGCCGGGGAGCTGTTTTTT.

CDR3 in DNA: TGTGCCAGCAGTGACCAAGGGGGCAATCAGCCCCAGCATTTT. Residues: CASSDQGGNQPQHF. The chain employs TRBV2 and TRBJ1-5, with TRBD1 as a possible D gene (5 bases). The CDR3 runs 14 residues. CDR1 and CDR2 from the germline V gene are SNHLY and FYNNEI. Between the trimmed V and J ends, which lost 3 bases and 2 bases, there was a span of 8 bases.

The chain uses TRBV7-2 and TRBJ1-3; the D is unclear. Germline assignment: CDR1 SGHTA and CDR2 FQGNSA. The CDR3 has 14 amino acids. The ends were cut back, 2 bases at V and 0 bases at J, with 5 bases in the middle. CDR3 sequence reads: CASSLTGSGNTIYF. Written as DNA, the CDR3 is TGTGCCAGCAGCTTAACGGGCTCTGGAAACACCATATATTTT.

In its sample, this clone was seen a few times. The rearrangement uses TRBV5-4 and TRBJ2-2; 12 nucleotides match TRBD1. V shed 4 bases and J 6 bases; nucleotides not matched to a gene: 4. The CDR3 is 15 residues long. Germline V lookup: CDR1 SGHNT, CDR2 YYREEE (reference sequence). DNA for the CDR3: TGTGCCAGCAGCGCCGGGACAGGGGGCTCCGGGGAGCTGTTTTTT. As protein: CASSAGTGGSGELFF.

The CDR3 nucleotides are TGTGCCAGCAGTTACTCACCCTGGACAGGAAATGGCTACACCTTC. Its protein product is CASSYSPWTGNGYTF. The chain employs TRBV6-5 and TRBJ1-2; 7 bases match TRBD1. J lost 6 bases, V lost 0 bases, and 7 bases had no gene match. CDR3 length equals 15 residues. CDR1 and CDR2 from the germline V gene are MNHEY and SVGAGI.

The genes are TRBV19 and TRBJ1-1, with 7 bases aligning to TRBD1. The germline CDR1 and CDR2 sequences are LNHDA and SQIVND (reference sequence). The CDR3 loop spans 14 amino acids. Losses at the gene ends were 9 bases for V and 5 bases for J; bases not matched to a gene: 12. CDR3 sequence (DNA): TGTGCCAGCGCAGCTACAGGGGTTCATACTGAAGCTTTCTTT. Translating it yields CASAATGVHTEAFF.

The chain carries TRBV4-1 and TRBJ2-1; 11 bases map to TRBD1. The trim removed 3 bases at V and 7 bases at J, leaving 8 bases unmatched. The length of the CDR3 is 16 residues. Per germline, CDR1 MGHRA and CDR2 YSYEKL. This CDR3 is CASSHTGTGGWNEQFF. The CDR3 DNA reads TGCGCCAGCAGCCATACGGGGACAGGGGGATGGAATGAGCAGTTCTTC.